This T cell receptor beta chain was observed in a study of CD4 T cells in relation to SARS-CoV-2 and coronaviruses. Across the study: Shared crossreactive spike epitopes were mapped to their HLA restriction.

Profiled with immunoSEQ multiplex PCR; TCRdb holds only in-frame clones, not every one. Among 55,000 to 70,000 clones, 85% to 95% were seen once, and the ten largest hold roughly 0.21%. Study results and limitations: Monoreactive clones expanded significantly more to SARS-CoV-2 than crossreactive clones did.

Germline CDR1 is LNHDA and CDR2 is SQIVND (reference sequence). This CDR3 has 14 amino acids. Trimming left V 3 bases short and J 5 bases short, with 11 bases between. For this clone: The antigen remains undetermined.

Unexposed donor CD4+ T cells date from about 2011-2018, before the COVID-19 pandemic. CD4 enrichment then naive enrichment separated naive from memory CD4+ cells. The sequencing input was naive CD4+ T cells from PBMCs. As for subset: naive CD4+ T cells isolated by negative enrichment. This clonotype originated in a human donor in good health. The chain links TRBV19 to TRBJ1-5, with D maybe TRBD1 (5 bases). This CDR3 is CASSMLEGHQPQHF. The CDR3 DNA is TGTGCCAGTAGTATGTTGGAGGGGCATCAGCCCCAGCATTTT. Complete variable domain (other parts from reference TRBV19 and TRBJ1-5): DGGITQSPKYLFRKEGQNVTLSCEQNLNHDAMYWYRQDPGQGLRLIYYSQIVNDFQKGDIAEGYSVSREKKESFPLTVTSAQKNPTAFYLCASSMLEGHQPQHFGDGTRLSIL.